This TCR beta chain is drawn from a study of T cell responses to AZD1222 COVID-19 vaccine. The CDR3 sequence is 13 residues long. V was clipped by 5 bases and J by 4 bases, with 12 bases between them. Germline CDR1 reads SGHRS; CDR2 reads YFSETQ. Of note for this clone: Its specificity is not known.

Method: immunoSEQ multiplex PCR; TCRdb's copy keeps in-frame clones and lacks some. The table has roughly 130,000 clones, approximately 90% seen once. Study results and limitations: Most donors were white British, females outnumbered males, and clonal diversity was possibly underestimated. Only after the peak T cell response were repertoires sampled.

V is TRBV5-1 and J is TRBJ2-5; possibly TRBD2 for D (5 bases). The sequencing used peripheral blood, collected on day 0 of AZD1222 vaccination. This TCR derives from an adult in good health. The DNA of the CDR3 is TGCGCCAGCAGGGTTGAGGGTGCAGAGACCCAGTACTTC. Translation: CASRVEGAETQYF.